Shown below are 8 T cell receptor beta chains from a single sample sequenced in a study of somatic mutations in cytotoxic T cells in rheumatoid arthritis. Clones were read by immunoSEQ multiplex PCR, and TCRdb kept only the in-frame ones, dropping some. This sample has more than 10,000 clones; 80% to 85% occur once, and the top ten carry approximately 14%. The specimen was CD8+ T cells sorted from blood. The receptors were gathered from a woman in her fifties or sixties in good health.

The genes are TRBV4-2 and TRBJ1-2; TRBD1 might be the D (6 bases). Trimming took off 3 bases at V and 2 bases at J, with 10 bases between the two ends. Germline V CDR1 and CDR2: LGHNA, YNFKEQ. This CDR3 is 14 amino acids long. The CDR3 sequence: CASSQDQGNYGYTF. The CDR3 nucleotides read TGTGCCAGCAGCCAGGATCAGGGGAACTATGGCTACACCTTC.

The V call is TRBV7-2, the J call TRBJ1-6, with D hard to call. The CDR3 is 15 amino acids. Trimming stripped 2 bases from V and 6 bases from J, with 11 bases between. Germline V gives CDR1 SGHTA, CDR2 FQGNSA. For the CDR3, the DNA is TGTGCCAGCAGCTTAAAGGGTAGCGGTAATTCACCCCTCCACTTT. This translates into CASSLKGSGNSPLHF.

V usage is TRBV9 and J usage is TRBJ1-1; D unresolved. Germline V gives CDR1 SGDLS, CDR2 YYNGEE. The CDR3 is 13 amino acids. V gave up 0 bases and J gave up 3 bases, with 6 bases separating them. CDR3 in DNA: TGTGCCAGCAGCGTAGTGTCCTACACTGAAGCTTTCTTT. Protein product: CASSVVSYTEAFF.

J is TRBJ2-7 and V is TRBV30; D is undetermined. This CDR3 has 14 amino acids. Deletions cut 3 bases from V and 3 bases from J, with 15 bases between. CDR1 and CDR2 from the germline V gene are GTSNPN and SVGIG (reference sequence). This CDR3 is CAWSLSDLFYEQYF. CDR3 nucleotides: TGTGCCTGGAGCCTCAGCGACCTTTTCTACGAGCAGTACTTC.

The chain joins TRBV6-6 to TRBJ2-3; D unresolved. V was shortened by 0 bases and J by 11 bases, with 21 bases between the two germline ends. CDR3 length equals 16 residues. From germline, CDR1 is MNHNY and CDR2 SVGAGI (reference sequence). The DNA for the CDR3 is TGTGCCAGCAGTTACTCGACTGGTTCCCCCGCAGATGGGCAGTATTTT. Translating gives CASSYSTGSPADGQYF.

The chain carries TRBV11-2 and TRBJ2-3, with TRBD1 matching over 7 bases. V shed 1 base and J 2 bases; nucleotides not matched to a gene: 3. Germline V gene lookup returns CDR1 SGHAT and CDR2 FQNNGV. CDR3 length equals 15 residues. The CDR3 DNA is TGTGCCAGCAGCTTAGCGGGGACAGACACAGATACGCAGTATTTT. Amino acids: CASSLAGTDTDTQYF. Together with reference TRBV11-2 and TRBJ2-3, the CDR3 gives the full variable domain: EAGVAQSPRYKIIEKRQSVAFWCNPISGHATLYWYQQILGQGPKLLIQFQNNGVVDDSQLPKDRFSAERLKGVDSTLKIQPAKLEDSAVYLCASSLAGTDTDTQYFGPGTRLTVL.

J is TRBJ2-5 and V is TRBV5-5; 8 nucleotides line up with TRBD2. The germline V gene has CDR1 SGHKS and CDR2 YYEKEE (reference sequence). V lost 4 bases to trimming and J lost 2 bases; unmatched junction nucleotides: 4. The CDR3 extends over 14 amino acids. CDR3 coding DNA: TGTGCCAGCAGCCCGGGGGGGTGGCAAGAGACCCAGTACTTC. Amino acid sequence: CASSPGGWQETQYF.

The chain has TRBV7-8 and TRBJ2-2; TRBD1 aligns across 7 bases. J gave up 6 bases and V 7 bases, and 11 bases lay outside the gene matches. Germline values: CDR1 SGHVS, CDR2 FQNEAQ. This CDR3 comprises 15 residues. CDR3 nucleotide sequence: TGTGCCAGCAACATACTGACAGGGATCCCCGGGGAGCTGTTTTTT. Amino acid sequence: CASNILTGIPGELFF.